The 31 T cell receptor beta chains below come from one sample, sequenced in a study of early T cells in non-severe SARS-CoV-2 infection. Via MiXCR, TCRdb re-called the 5' RACE reads, giving one row per CDR3 protein. The repertoire has some 80,000 distinct CDR3 sequences, 5% of them found once; the top ten carry approximately 7%. Sequencing was performed on whole blood, taken at baseline. All receptors derive from an adult who was a healthcare worker with PCR-confirmed SARS-CoV-2 infection or an uninfected control (not recorded which).

V gene TRBV29-1 combines with J gene TRBJ2-3, with D perhaps matching TRBD2 (5 bases). Germline CDR1 reads SQVTM; CDR2 reads ANQGSEA. The CDR3 is 15 amino acids. The V gene lost 5 bases and the J gene lost 1 base, with 16 bases spanning the gap. Here the CDR3 reads CSVLGGTTRTDTQYF. As DNA, the CDR3 is TGCAGCGTTCTCGGAGGTACAACCCGCACAGATACGCAGTATTTT.

This clonotype appeared many times. Relative to the germline gene, one junction end is altered; a read error may explain this. V and J are TRBV6-2 or TRBV6-3 and TRBJ2-7, with no clear D. Per germline, CDR1 MNHEY and CDR2 SVGEGT. The CDR3 is 12 amino acids. CDR3 sequence (DNA): TGTGCCAGCAGTTACCCCTCCGACGAGCAGTACTTC. Its translation: CASSYPSDEQYF.

This chain uses TRBV20-1 with TRBJ2-5; possibly TRBD1 or TRBD2 for D (6 bases each). V was pared by 2 bases and J by 5 bases, with 21 bases between. Per the germline V gene, CDR1 is DFQATT and CDR2 is SNEGSKA (reference sequence). The CDR3 runs to 16 residues. The DNA for the CDR3 is TGCAGTGCTAGAAGGGTTCGGGGGCTAGTTATGGAGACCCAGTACTTC. This gives the protein CSARRVRGLVMETQYF.

The genes are TRBV28 and TRBJ2-1, with TRBD1 matching over 9 bases. The length of the CDR3 is 14 residues. From germline, CDR1 is MDHEN and CDR2 SYDVKM. Losses at the gene ends were 6 bases for V and 6 bases for J; bases not matched to a gene: 6. The CDR3 here is CASRTGQGVNEQFF. For the CDR3, the DNA is TGTGCCAGCAGGACGGGACAGGGTGTCAATGAGCAGTTCTTC.

This clonotype occurred many times. The rearrangement joins TRBV30 to TRBJ2-7, with a weak D call TRBD1 (5 bases). CDR3 size: 13 residues. With 7 bases removed from V and 0 bases from J, the gap between germline ends came to 13 bases. Germline V gene lookup returns CDR1 GTSNPN and CDR2 SVGIG (reference sequence). The CDR3 reads CASKTESSYEQYF. The DNA of the CDR3 is TGTGCCTCCAAGACAGAGAGCTCCTACGAGCAGTACTTC.

The chain recombines TRBV6-2 or TRBV6-3 with TRBJ2-2; 9 nucleotides align to TRBD2. From germline, CDR1 is MNHEY and CDR2 SVGEGT. This CDR3 is 16 amino acids long. V was clipped by 5 bases and J by 4 bases; unmatched bases: 8. CDR3 protein: CASSPIAGVATGELFF. The DNA for the CDR3 is TGTGCCAGCAGTCCTATAGCGGGAGTGGCCACCGGGGAGCTGTTTTTT.

At least ten counts were recorded for this clonotype. The rearrangement uses TRBV19 and TRBJ1-5; D ambiguous. The CDR3 sequence is 15 residues long. V lost 2 bases to trimming and J lost 9 bases, with 17 bases between them. Germline values: CDR1 LNHDA, CDR2 SQIVND (reference sequence). DNA of the CDR3: TGTGCCAGTAGTATAACCCGGACCGCGGGTACGCCCCAGCATTTT. It encodes CASSITRTAGTPQHF.

This clonotype was seen repeatedly, ten times or more. The V call is TRBV7-6, the J call TRBJ2-3; 7 nucleotides agree with TRBD1. V lost 0 bases, J lost 4 bases, and 10 bases stayed unmatched. This CDR3 is 17 amino acids long. CDR1 and CDR2 from the germline V gene are SGHVS and FNYEAQ. CDR3 sequence reads: CASSLARSDRVSDTQYF. Here the CDR3 DNA reads TGTGCCAGCAGCTTAGCCCGGAGTGACAGGGTATCAGATACGCAGTATTTT.

This clonotype has a count of ten or more. The chain uses TRBV11-2 and TRBJ1-1; D unclear. The CDR3 is 15 residues long. The germline CDR1 and CDR2 sequences are SGHAT and FQNNGV. Trimming removed 0 bases from V and 0 bases from J, with 8 bases in between. As DNA, the CDR3 is TGTGCCAGCAGCTTAGATCTAGCGGTGAACACTGAAGCTTTCTTT. Translated, it gives CASSLDLAVNTEAFF.

In its sample, this clonotype was seen many times. The chain recombines TRBV6-6 with TRBJ1-1; a possible D gene is TRBD1 (5 bases). Germline CDR1 MNHNY, CDR2 SVGAGI (reference sequence). V dropped 8 bases and J dropped 3 bases, with 25 bases sitting between them. The CDR3 consists of 17 residues. The CDR3 nucleotides are TGTGCCAGCGATCGAAGGGGTTTTAGGAGCTATTACACTGAAGCTTTCTTT. Its protein is CASDRRGFRSYYTEAFF.

The sample holds many counts of this clonotype. V and J are TRBV6-4 and TRBJ2-1; no definite D call. The CDR3 runs 14 residues. V was trimmed by 2 bases and J by 10 bases, leaving 15 bases between them. CDR1 and CDR2 (germline): MRHNA, SNTAGT. CDR3 bases: TGTGCCAGCAGTGACCGAACTCGACTCGGAGAGCAGTTCTTC. Protein product: CASSDRTRLGEQFF.

Comment on this clonotype: A read error may explain this, as a much larger clone is one base away. The chain recombines TRBV29-1 with TRBJ2-4; D uncertain. This CDR3 comprises 14 residues. Between the trimmed V and J ends, which lost 4 bases and 2 bases, there was a span of 12 bases. CDR1 is SQVTM, CDR2 ANQGSEA, per germline. The CDR3 reads CSVAERATKNIQYF. Here the CDR3 DNA reads TGCAGCGTTGCTGAAAGGGCGACCAAAAACATTCAGTACTTC.

This clonotype was detected ten times or more. J is TRBJ2-3 and V is TRBV28; 9 nucleotides line up with TRBD1. Germline V gene sequence: CDR1 MDHEN, CDR2 SYDVKM. The CDR3 extends over 16 amino acids. J gave up 3 bases and V 4 bases, and 8 bases lay outside the gene matches. The CDR3 nucleotides read TGTGCCAGCAGTTCGTTCGGGACAGGGAGAACAGATACGCAGTATTTT. Its translation is CASSSFGTGRTDTQYF.

In its sample, this clonotype was seen a few times. This chain connects TRBV6-5 to TRBJ2-5; TRBD2 is a possible D gene (5 bases). Germline V gene lookup returns CDR1 MNHEY and CDR2 SVGAGI. The CDR3 is 13 residues long. V was trimmed by 3 bases and J by 2 bases, leaving 7 bases between them. CDR3 DNA sequence: TGTGCCAGCAGTTATGGGAGTCAAGAGACCCAGTACTTC. It is translated as CASSYGSQETQYF.

This clonotype was observed a few times. V gene TRBV6-5 combines with J gene TRBJ2-5; D possibly corresponds to TRBD1 (6 bases). CDR3 length: 14 residues. V lost 5 bases, J lost 5 bases, and 15 bases lay in between. The germline V gene has CDR1 MNHEY and CDR2 SVGAGI. CDR3 bases: TGTGCCAGCAGTCCACAGGGCTGGGAGGAGACCCAGTACTTC. Translation gives CASSPQGWEETQYF.

The chain uses TRBV2 and TRBJ2-5; D perhaps matches TRBD2 (5 bases). This CDR3 has 12 residues. V lost 7 bases to trimming and J lost 4 bases, with 10 bases between them. Germline CDR1 SNHLY, CDR2 FYNNEI. This chain's CDR3 is CASIAFSETQYF. CDR3 nucleotide sequence: TGTGCCAGCATAGCGTTCTCAGAGACCCAGTACTTC.

The chain employs TRBV20-1 and TRBJ2-2; no firm D call. Germline CDR1 and CDR2: DFQATT and SNEGSKA (reference sequence). Deletions cut 0 bases from V and 1 base from J, with 9 bases between. The CDR3 contains 15 residues. Here the CDR3 reads CSARDQPGNTGELFF. As DNA, the CDR3 is TGCAGTGCTAGAGATCAGCCAGGGAACACCGGGGAGCTGTTTTTT.

This clonotype showed up just a few times. This chain connects TRBV19 to TRBJ2-2; maybe TRBD2 (5 bases). This CDR3 is 12 amino acids long. V was clipped by 4 bases and J by 5 bases, with 5 bases between them. CDR1 and CDR2 from the germline V gene are LNHDA and SQIVND (reference sequence). As DNA, the CDR3 is TGTGCCAGTAGTAGGGAGACCGGGGAGCTGTTTTTT. It codes for CASSRETGELFF.

This clonotype was seen repeatedly, ten times or more. The V and J genes are TRBV27 and TRBJ1-4; possibly TRBD1 for D (5 bases). The germline V and J ends were trimmed by 3 bases and 0 bases, with 11 bases remaining between them. The CDR3 covers 16 residues. The germline V gene has CDR1 MNHEY and CDR2 SMNVEV (reference sequence). The CDR3 coding sequence is TGTGCCAGCAGTTTTGGGATAGGGGCAACTAATGAAAAACTGTTTTTT. Translated: CASSFGIGATNEKLFF.

This clonotype was observed at least ten times. The chain carries TRBV11-2 and TRBJ1-1; D is undetermined. CDR1 and CDR2 (germline): SGHAT, FQNNGV. This CDR3 is 11 amino acids long. Trimming took 7 bases from V and 1 from J, leaving 4 bases between them. In DNA, the CDR3 is TGTGCCAGCACCGCGAACACTGAAGCTTTCTTT. Translating gives CASTANTEAFF.

This clonotype was counted a few times. The chain couples TRBV7-9 to TRBJ2-5, with D hard to call. The CDR3 extends over 15 amino acids. Germline CDR1 SEHNR, CDR2 FQNEAQ (reference sequence). The germline V and J ends were trimmed by 1 base and 3 bases, with 12 bases remaining between them. CDR3 in DNA: TGTGCCAGCAGCTTAGGAGGTACCCCCAAAGAGACCCAGTACTTC. Its protein product is CASSLGGTPKETQYF.

This clonotype was counted ten times or more. CDR3 DNA: TGTGCCAGCAGGCCGGGACTAGCGGACACAGATACGCAGTATTTT. The encoded protein is CASRPGLADTDTQYF. This sequence joins TRBV2 and TRBJ2-3, with 11 bases that match TRBD2. V trimming: 6 bases; J trimming: 2 bases; junction bases outside the gene matches: 4. CDR1 is SNHLY and CDR2 is FYNNEI in the germline V gene. The CDR3 sequence is 15 residues long.

This clonotype was recorded at least ten times. The chain joins TRBV27 to TRBJ2-7; 7 nucleotides align to TRBD2. V shed 2 bases, J shed 7 bases, and the junction held 14 bases outside the gene matches. This CDR3 comprises 16 residues. Germline CDR1 MNHEY, CDR2 SMNVEV (reference sequence). The CDR3 nucleotides are TGTGCCAGCAGTTTAGGAGGGCTAGCGGTACCTCGAGAGCAGTACTTC. Its translation: CASSLGGLAVPREQYF.

The chain uses TRBV12-3 or TRBV12-4 and TRBJ2-1; tentative D call: TRBD2 (5 bases). The CDR3 is made up of 15 amino acids. The V and J ends lost 5 bases and 2 bases respectively, with 13 bases between them. Here the CDR3 reads CASSPRASPYNEQFF. The CDR3 nucleotides are TGTGCCAGCAGTCCCCGCGCTAGCCCCTACAATGAGCAGTTCTTC.

The chain carries TRBV19 and TRBJ2-1; TRBD2 matches at 8 bases. This CDR3 spans 14 amino acids. V gave up 3 bases and J gave up 5 bases; unmatched junction bases: 3. Germline values: CDR1 LNHDA, CDR2 SQIVND (reference sequence). DNA of the CDR3: TGTGCCAGTAGTATTACTAGCGGAAACAATGAGCAGTTCTTC. It encodes CASSITSGNNEQFF.

Many counts were recorded for this clonotype. The chain has TRBV15 and TRBJ1-1, with D tentatively TRBD1 (6 bases). The CDR3 runs to 14 residues. The ends were cut back, 8 bases at V and 2 bases at J, with 15 bases in the middle. Germline CDR1 reads LNHNV; CDR2 reads YYDKDF (reference sequence). The CDR3: CATQRGGLNTEAFF. The CDR3 bases are TGTGCCACCCAGCGTGGGGGCCTCAACACTGAAGCTTTCTTT.

This clonotype was observed at least ten times. The V call is TRBV7-8, the J call TRBJ2-1, with 7 bases lining up with TRBD2. Losses at the gene ends were 7 bases for V and 6 bases for J; bases not matched to a gene: 6. CDR1 SGHVS and CDR2 FQNEAQ come from the germline V gene. This CDR3 is 13 amino acids long. CDR3 coding DNA: TGTGCCAGCACGAGACTAGCTCTCAATGAGCAGTTCTTC. Its protein is CASTRLALNEQFF. The full variable domain, its missing parts supplied by reference TRBV7-8 and TRBJ2-1, is GAGVSQSPRYKVAKRGQDVALRCDPISGHVSLFWYQQALGQGPEFLTYFQNEAQLDKSGLPSDRFFAERPEGSVSTLKIQRTQQEDSAVYLCASTRLALNEQFFGPGTRLTVL.

The rearrangement links TRBV12-3 or TRBV12-4 to TRBJ2-2; D is ambiguous. CDR3 length: 14 residues. The V gene lost 4 bases and the J gene lost 1 base, with 7 bases spanning the gap. DNA for the CDR3: TGTGCCAGCAGTTCCTCTTGGAACACCGGGGAGCTGTTTTTT. It translates to CASSSSWNTGELFF.

In this sample, this clonotype turned up many times. The chain is built from TRBV7-6 and TRBJ2-7, with D maybe TRBD1 (6 bases). V lost 1 base and J 3 bases, leaving 13 bases between the germline ends. The CDR3 is 15 amino acids. Germline V lookup: CDR1 SGHVS, CDR2 FNYEAQ. The CDR3 sequence: CASSLGPGVDYEQYF. The CDR3, as DNA: TGTGCCAGCAGCTTAGGGCCAGGGGTGGACTACGAGCAGTACTTC.

This clonotype was seen a few times. The CDR3 DNA is TGTGCCAGCAGTCGTCGGGCCACCCTCGGGGGGCAGTACTTC. This translates into CASSRRATLGGQYF. The chain combines TRBV27 with TRBJ2-7, with D possibly TRBD2 on 6 matching bases. The CDR3 is made up of 14 amino acids. Germline loops: CDR1 MNHEY, CDR2 SMNVEV (reference sequence). V was trimmed by 5 bases and J by 9 bases, leaving 20 bases between them.

The CDR3: CASSLGSIAKNIQYF. As DNA, the CDR3 is TGTGCCAGCTCACTCGGTTCCATAGCCAAAAACATTCAGTACTTC. The V call is TRBV18, the J call TRBJ2-4, with D hard to call. Trimming left V 4 bases short and J 0 bases short, with 10 bases between. Germline CDR1 and CDR2: KGHSH and LQKENI. The CDR3 extends over 15 amino acids.